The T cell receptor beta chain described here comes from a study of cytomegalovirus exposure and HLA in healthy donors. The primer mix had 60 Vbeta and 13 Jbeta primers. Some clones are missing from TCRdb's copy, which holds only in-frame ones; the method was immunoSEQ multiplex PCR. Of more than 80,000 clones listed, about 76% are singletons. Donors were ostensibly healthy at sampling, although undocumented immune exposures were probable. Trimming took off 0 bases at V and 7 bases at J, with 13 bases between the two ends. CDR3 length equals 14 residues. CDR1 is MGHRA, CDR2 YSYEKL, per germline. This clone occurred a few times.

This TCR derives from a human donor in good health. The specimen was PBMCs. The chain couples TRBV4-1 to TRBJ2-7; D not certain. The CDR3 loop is CASSQDRGPPEQYF. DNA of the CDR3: TGCGCCAGCAGCCAAGATCGTGGCCCCCCGGAGCAGTACTTC.